Reported below is one T cell receptor (beta chain). This specimen comes from a study of blood T cell repertoires in COVID-19. Study details: From the United States, Italy and Spain came samples of acute and convalescent COVID-19. The cDNA or gDNA used as material had been derived from T cells, B-cell-depleted T cells, or PBMCs.

As originally analysed: Reference gene primer amplification in the assay estimated nucleated cell counts. Profiled with immunoSEQ multiplex PCR; TCRdb holds only in-frame clones, not every one. That table is the source of V, J and clone size, and D and trimming were worked out from the DNA. Found here are some 230,000 clones, 82% of them singletons; the top ten hold under 8.5%. Enrollment of patients from Seattle took place during active infection, with longitudinal follow-up. This CDR3 has 14 amino acids. Germline CDR1 is ENHRY and CDR2 is SYGVKD. V lost 2 bases and J lost 10; bases outside the gene matches: 9.

This receptor was identified in a woman aged 80 or older with COVID-19, enrolled during active disease. The V call is TRBV10-3, the J call TRBJ2-3; 7 bases are shared with TRBD2. The specimen was peripheral blood. The CDR3 bases are TGTGCCATCAGTGAGCCCGACCGGGGGGACCCGCAGTATTTT. Amino acids: CAISEPDRGDPQYF.